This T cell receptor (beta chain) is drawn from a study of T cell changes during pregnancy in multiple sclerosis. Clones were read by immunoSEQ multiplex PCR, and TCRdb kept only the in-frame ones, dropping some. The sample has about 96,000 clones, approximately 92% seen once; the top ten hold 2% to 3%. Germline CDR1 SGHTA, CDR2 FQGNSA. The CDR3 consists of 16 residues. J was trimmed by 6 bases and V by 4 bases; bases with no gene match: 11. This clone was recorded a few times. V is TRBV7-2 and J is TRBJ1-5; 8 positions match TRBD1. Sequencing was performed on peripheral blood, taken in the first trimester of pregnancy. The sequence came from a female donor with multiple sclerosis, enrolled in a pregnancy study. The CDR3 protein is CASSSSGGTGSQPQHF. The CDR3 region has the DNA TGTGCCAGCAGCTCTAGCGGAGGGACAGGTAGTCAGCCCCAGCATTTT.